This T cell receptor beta chain was retrieved from a study of beta chain features in type 1 diabetes. Overall study: Over all samples combined, about 99,000,000 sorted cells were examined.

Notes on this clone: Its antigen is unknown.

CDR3 length: 11 amino acids. Germline CDR1 and CDR2: SQVTM and ANQGSEA. The collection from each donor was one heparinised blood draw averaging roughly 0.11 L. In all sorted populations, purity surpassed 98%. General study results and limits: Shorter TCRB CDR3s, moderately but significantly so, marked every one of the four CD4+ subsets in Type 1 diabetes patients. A PCR bias possibly favoring shorter templates would apply equally to patients and controls.

As every portion of the isolated RNA was reverse transcribed, the sequencing read expressed TCRB transcripts. Method: immunoSEQ multiplex PCR; TCRdb's copy keeps in-frame clones and lacks some. This table has under 200,000 clones, 6.5% to 10% appearing once. This clonotype was sampled from a woman between 18 and 30 years old with type 1 diabetes. What was sequenced was central memory CD4+ T cells from blood. This sequence joins TRBV29-1 and TRBJ2-5; 8 bases are a match to TRBD2. This CDR3 is CAGGVQETQYF. As DNA, the CDR3 is TGCGCGGGGGGCGTACAAGAGACCCAGTACTTC.